This TCR beta chain is drawn from a study of regulatory T cells in long-lasting Graves disease. This clonotype was counted many times. Its antigen is still unknown. The CDR3 contains 14 residues. V lost 6 bases to trimming and J lost 2 bases, with 11 bases between them. Time point in this sample: newly diagnosed GD, antithyroid drugs for less than 3 months. RNA isolated from PBMCs was used to make the TCR library. Libraries of TCR beta came from iRepertoire HTBI primers plus Arm-PCR of CDR3 regions. Per the original data handling: Identification of gene segments yielded approximately 62 TRBV and about 14 TRBJ across samples. TCRdb used MiXCR to reprocess the multiplex PCR reads, holding one entry per CDR3 protein. It is TCRdb's table, rather than the study itself, that gives the V and J calls and clone size. Among around 250,000 distinct CDR3 sequences, around 20% were seen once, and the ten largest hold approximately 15%.

Regarding the study as a whole: Accuracy might have suffered from few samples.

The TCR was taken from a female donor with Graves disease. This specimen consisted of peripheral blood mononuclear cells (PBMCs), obtained at new diagnosis, from a patient treated with antithyroid drugs. The chain employs TRBV12-3 or TRBV12-4 and TRBJ2-1; the D is unclear. The CDR3 DNA reads as TGTGCCAGCAGGTCCGGGTCCCCCTACAATGAGCAGTTCTTC. This sequence encodes CASRSGSPYNEQFF.